What follows are 14 T cell receptor beta chains derived from one specimen sequenced in a study of blood T cell repertoires in COVID-19. The repertoire was sequenced with immunoSEQ multiplex PCR; TCRdb's copy has only in-frame clones and lacks some. The sample lists about 44,000 clones, about 86% occurring once. Sequencing was carried out using peripheral blood. These receptors came from a human donor in a cohort sampled during active COVID-19.

The chain joins TRBV4-1 to TRBJ2-5; 8 nucleotides line up with TRBD1. Germline V gene sequence: CDR1 MGHRA, CDR2 YSYEKL. This CDR3 is built from 19 residues. With 1 base clipped from V and 5 bases from J, the junction kept 18 bases outside the gene matches. The DNA of the CDR3 is TGCGCCAGCAGCCAAGCGGGGCCAAGACTCCGGACAGGGCCGGAGACCCAGTACTTC. This sequence encodes CASSQAGPRLRTGPETQYF.

The chain couples TRBV15 to TRBJ1-4; D is ambiguous. This CDR3 contains 15 residues. From germline, CDR1 is LNHNV and CDR2 YYDKDF (reference sequence). Trimming removed 1 base at V and 8 bases at J, with 14 bases between. This CDR3 is CATSRVAYNPEKLFF. The CDR3, as DNA: TGTGCCACCAGCAGAGTGGCTTACAACCCCGAAAAACTGTTTTTT.

This clone has a single count. The chain is built from TRBV4-1 and TRBJ1-4, with D unclear. The V and J ends lost 5 bases and 7 bases respectively, with 11 bases between them. Germline CDR1 MGHRA, CDR2 YSYEKL. CDR3 length: 13 residues. The CDR3 region has the DNA TGCGCCAGCAGCTACGCGAGAACTGAAAAACTGTTTTTT. Amino acids: CASSYARTEKLFF.

This clone showed up just a few times. The V gene is TRBV5-1, the J gene TRBJ1-2, with D tentatively TRBD1 (6 bases). This CDR3 comprises 14 residues. Trimming took 3 bases from V and 4 from J, leaving 13 bases between them. CDR1 and CDR2 (germline): SGHRS, YFSETQ. CDR3 DNA sequence: TGCGCCAGCAGCTCGGACGGACAGAGCTATGGCTACACCTTC. This sequence encodes CASSSDGQSYGYTF. The full variable domain, its missing parts supplied by reference TRBV5-1 and TRBJ1-2, is KAGVTQTPRYLIKTRGQQVTLSCSPISGHRSVSWYQQTPGQGLQFLFEYFSETQRNKGNFPGRFSGRQFSNSRSEMNVSTLELGDSALYLCASSSDGQSYGYTFGSGTRLTVV.

The rearrangement joins TRBV6-5 to TRBJ2-5; D perhaps matches TRBD1 (6 bases). CDR1 is MNHEY, CDR2 SVGAGI, per germline. Trimming took 4 bases from V and 1 from J, leaving 13 bases between them. The CDR3 runs 15 residues. Written as DNA, the CDR3 is TGTGCCAGCAGTTCAAGCAGGGGTTTCCAAGAGACCCAGTACTTC. This codes for CASSSSRGFQETQYF.

The CDR3 reads CASSLVSGGSDTQYF. The CDR3 bases are TGTGCCAGCAGCTTAGTGTCAGGGGGTTCAGATACGCAGTATTTT. The gene calls are TRBV11-3 and TRBJ2-3; 7 bases map to TRBD1. The trim removed 1 base at V and 4 bases at J, leaving 5 bases unmatched. The CDR3 runs to 15 residues. Germline-derived CDR1 and CDR2 are SGHNT and YENEEA.

The chain couples TRBV19 to TRBJ1-2; TRBD1 might be the D (6 bases). This CDR3 has 18 amino acids. CDR1 is LNHDA, CDR2 SQIVND, per germline (reference sequence). Trimming took 5 bases from V and 0 from J, leaving 22 bases between them. CDR3 residues: CASSRQGRSILANYGYTF. The CDR3 coding sequence is TGTGCCAGTAGTCGGCAGGGGCGATCGATCCTAGCTAACTATGGCTACACCTTC.

The chain links TRBV15 to TRBJ1-4, with D possibly TRBD1 on 6 matching bases. V lost 8 bases and J lost 0, with 10 bases in between. This CDR3 contains 14 residues. In germline, CDR1 is LNHNV, CDR2 YYDKDF (reference sequence). CDR3 protein: CATGQKATNEKLFF. The CDR3 nucleotides read TGTGCCACCGGACAGAAGGCAACTAATGAAAAACTGTTTTTT.

This chain uses TRBV2 with TRBJ1-4, with 7 bases that match TRBD1. V lost 2 bases and J lost 2; bases outside the gene matches: 5. This CDR3 has 16 residues. Germline V gives CDR1 SNHLY, CDR2 FYNNEI. CDR3 protein: CASSERSGGTNEKLFF. The CDR3 DNA sequence: TGTGCCAGCAGTGAAAGATCAGGGGGGACTAATGAAAAACTGTTTTTT.

CDR3 sequence: CASGQGNEKLFF. The CDR3 DNA reads as TGCGCCAGCGGACAGGGAAATGAAAAACTGTTTTTT. The V and J genes are TRBV5-1 and TRBJ1-4, with 8 nucleotides matching TRBD1. Per germline, CDR1 SGHRS and CDR2 YFSETQ. This CDR3 is built from 12 residues. Unmatched junction bases numbered 1, after V lost 7 bases and J lost 5 bases.

This clone was observed once. The rearrangement links TRBV5-1 to TRBJ1-2; TRBD1 matches at 7 bases. This CDR3 has 15 residues. Trimming removed 4 bases from V and 6 bases from J; junction bases left unmatched: 12. CDR1 is SGHRS, CDR2 YFSETQ, per germline. The CDR3 region is CASSAHGGGVDGYTF. CDR3 sequence (DNA): TGCGCCAGCAGCGCCCACGGAGGGGGCGTGGATGGCTACACCTTC.

CDR3: CASSLGRRDSIQYF. The CDR3 coding sequence is TGCGCCAGCAGCTTGGGGAGACGGGACAGCATTCAGTATTTT. This chain uses TRBV5-1 with TRBJ2-3; TRBD1 agrees at 7 bases. This CDR3 region has 14 residues. The germline V gene encodes CDR1 SGHRS and CDR2 YFSETQ. Losses at the gene ends were 0 bases for V and 12 bases for J; bases not matched to a gene: 10. The variable domain in full, completed from reference TRBV5-1 and TRBJ2-3, reads KAGVTQTPRYLIKTRGQQVTLSCSPISGHRSVSWYQQTPGQGLQFLFEYFSETQRNKGNFPGRFSGRQFSNSRSEMNVSTLELGDSALYLCASSLGRRDSIQYFGPGTRLTVL.

This clone was picked up one time. The rearrangement uses TRBV10-3 and TRBJ1-1; weak D call: TRBD1 (5 bases). Trimming removed 6 bases from V and 4 bases from J, with 18 bases in between. Germline V gene lookup returns CDR1 ENHRY and CDR2 SYGVKD. The CDR3 has 15 amino acids. The CDR3 bases are TGTGCCATCAGGACCGCCGGGGGGGAGGTCACTGAAGCTTTCTTT. Encoded protein: CAIRTAGGEVTEAFF.

The CDR3: CASSLSGGDTDTQYF. The DNA for the CDR3 is TGTGCCAGCAGCTTAAGTGGGGGGGACACAGATACGCAGTATTTT. V and J are TRBV7-2 and TRBJ2-3; 7 nucleotides align to TRBD2. Germline V gene sequence: CDR1 SGHTA, CDR2 FQGNSA. Germline trimming cut 2 bases from V and 2 bases from J; bases unmatched to any gene: 4. The CDR3 length is 15 residues.